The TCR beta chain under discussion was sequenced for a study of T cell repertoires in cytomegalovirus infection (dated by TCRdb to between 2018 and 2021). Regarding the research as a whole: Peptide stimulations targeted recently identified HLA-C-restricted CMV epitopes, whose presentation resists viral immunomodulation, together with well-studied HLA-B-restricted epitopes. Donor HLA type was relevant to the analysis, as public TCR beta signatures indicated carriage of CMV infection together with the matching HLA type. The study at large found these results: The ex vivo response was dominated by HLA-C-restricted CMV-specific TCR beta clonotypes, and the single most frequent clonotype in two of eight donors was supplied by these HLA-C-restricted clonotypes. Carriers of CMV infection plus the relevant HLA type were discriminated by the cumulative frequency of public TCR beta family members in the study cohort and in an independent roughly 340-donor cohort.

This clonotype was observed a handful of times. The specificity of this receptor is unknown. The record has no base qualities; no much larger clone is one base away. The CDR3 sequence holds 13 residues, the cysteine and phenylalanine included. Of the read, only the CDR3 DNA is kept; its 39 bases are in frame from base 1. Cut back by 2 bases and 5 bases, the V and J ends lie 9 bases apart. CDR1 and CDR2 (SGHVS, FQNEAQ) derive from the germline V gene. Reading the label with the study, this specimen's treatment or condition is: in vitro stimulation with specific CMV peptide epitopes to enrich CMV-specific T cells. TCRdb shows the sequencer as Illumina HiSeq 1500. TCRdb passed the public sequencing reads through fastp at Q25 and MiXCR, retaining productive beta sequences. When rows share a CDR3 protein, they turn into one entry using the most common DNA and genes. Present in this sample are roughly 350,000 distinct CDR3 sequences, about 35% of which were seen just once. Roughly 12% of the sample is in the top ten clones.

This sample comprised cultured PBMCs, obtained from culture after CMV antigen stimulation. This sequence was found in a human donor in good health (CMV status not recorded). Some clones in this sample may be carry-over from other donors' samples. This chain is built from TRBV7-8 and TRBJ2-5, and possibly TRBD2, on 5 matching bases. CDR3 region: CASSLRPSETQYF. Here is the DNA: TGTGCCAGCAGCTTAAGGCCTAGCGAGACCCAGTACTTC.